These T cell receptor beta chains were read from a single sample in a study of beta chain features in type 1 diabetes. The protocol was immunoSEQ multiplex PCR, while the TCRdb copy is restricted to in-frame clones and leaves out a portion. The sample contains hundreds of thousands of clones, over 12% of which appear only once. The sequencing input was naive CD4+ T cells from blood. The receptors shown here come from a young man with type 1 diabetes. The conserved cysteine and the conserved F or W are not part of the CDR3 here. Clone size is given for some rows only: seen once, a few or many times, or a class if the clone is expanded.

v_gene	len	abundance	CDR3aa
TRBV30	11	few	AWDAGANYGYT
TRBV7-9	12	-	ASSPVSGGETQY
TRBV5-1	11	-	ASSLTSDGEQF
TRBV7-9	15	few	ASSLWGLAGDRYEQY
TRBV19	13	-	ASSRGLQGAYEQY
TRBV4-1	16	-	ASSHLRDREHFNYGYT
TRBV5-1	12	-	ASSSQGMNTEAF
TRBV9	14	few	ASSVDRRGPYNEQF
TRBV4-3	14	-	ASSQDRAGGPNEQF
TRBV7-9	13	few	ASSLEMTGHYGYT
TRBV7-2	10	few	ASSPPGYEQY
TRBV18	12	once	ASSPPGGAQPQH
TRBV6-1	12	-	ASSPDRGVTEAF
TRBV28	13	-	ASSGPGQTNTEAF
TRBV6-5	13	-	ASSYSGLVAGELF
TRBV30	12	-	ACTRVNLGDTQY
TRBV15	16	-	ATSRGTTASGVSYEQY
TRBV28	11	few	ATGLGVQETQY
TRBV29-1	10	-	SVQGAAYEQY
TRBV25-1	11	-	ASSELGDYGYT
TRBV30	11	-	AWRPDLNTEAF
TRBV7-2	15	-	ASSSTVRGPNTGELF
TRBV5-1	13	-	ASSQTSRDSDTQY
TRBV30	16	-	AWIPRLLVVLHGNEQF
TRBV4-1	12	few	ASSQDGQRETQY
TRBV28	12	few	ASRALAGGYEQY
TRBV12-5	15	few	ASGERLAGVNTGELF
TRBV4-2	13	few	ASSHVGGTGDGYT
TRBV5-1	15	-	ASSLGWGRSSTDTQY
TRBV27	10	-	ASSRDQREQY
TRBV4-2	14	few	ASSYPQGSGANVLT
TRBV2	10	-	ASSRHAQPQH
TRBV2	12	-	ASSDRTTSYEQY
TRBV30	11	few	AWSVPGSRKLF
TRBV30	13	-	AWSRLDRVVDEQY
TRBV7-6	12	-	ASSSGFPTGELF
TRBV9	13	-	ASSASGGLYNEQF
TRBV7-2	11	few	ASSPDSNQPQH
TRBV10-1	14	-	ASSERSGSGANVLT
TRBV6-5	9	-	ASSYYTEAF
TRBV6-6	11	few	ASSWTGGTEAF
TRBV6-5	12	-	ASSLGPPEYEQY
TRBV6-5	13	-	ASRMGQLTYNEQF
TRBV30	12	-	AWSGPARVNEQF
TRBV29-1	11	few	SVVRDSQETQY
TRBV5-1	15	-	ASSSSPEIAGAGEQF
TRBV15	10	few	ATSSGQGGYT
TRBV28	11	few	ASRPGGTDTQY
TRBV29-1	11	few	SVESGGGTEAF
TRBV10-3	11	few	ATKTPSGNTIY
TRBV6-4	11	few	ASSLGALDEQF
TRBV6-5	11	-	ASSSRTKNIQY
TRBV19	13	few	ASSIVSGGGYEQF
TRBV13	9	few	ASSLWGEAF
TRBV10-3	12	-	AISGEGGPTEAF
TRBV27	13	-	ATKSRSEGLETQY
TRBV4-2	15	few	ASSQAPVASGGDTQY
TRBV18	14	-	ASSPRAPSRNYGYT